The 20 T cell receptor beta chains below were found in one sample sequenced in a study of STAT5B mutations in CD4+ large granular lymphocyte leukemia. TCRdb keeps only in-frame clones here, not all; method: immunoSEQ multiplex PCR. The sample lists about 30,000 clones, approximately 73% occurring once. Sequenced material: CD4+ T cells from blood buffy coats. These receptors came from a human donor in good health.

Concerning this clone itself: One end of the junction does not line up with germline, which may come from a read error. J is TRBJ2-7 and V is TRBV27, with TRBD2 as a possible D gene (6 bases). Germline V gives CDR1 MNHEY, CDR2 SMNVEV (reference sequence). The CDR3 extends over 15 amino acids. CDR3: CASSAAGVGRITLDF. CDR3 sequence (DNA): TGTGCCAGCAGTGCCGCCGGGGTCGGGAGAATTACTCTGGACTTC.

The chain couples TRBV6-5 to TRBJ2-7, with 8 bases lining up with TRBD2. Per the germline V gene, CDR1 is MNHEY and CDR2 is SVGAGI. V dropped 6 bases and J dropped 6; count of bases not matched to a gene: 10. The CDR3 has 14 residues. CDR3 amino acids: CASSSGREESEQYF. CDR3 DNA: TGTGCCAGCAGCTCCGGGAGGGAGGAGAGCGAGCAGTACTTC.

J is TRBJ1-2 and V is TRBV7-8, with D perhaps TRBD1 (6 bases). Trimming pared 5 bases from V and 4 bases from J, leaving 20 bases between. Germline V lookup: CDR1 SGHVS, CDR2 FQNEAQ. The CDR3 is 16 amino acids. The CDR3 region has the DNA TGTGCCAGCAGCCCAAACACCCGACAGGCGTCCTATGGCTACACCTTC. Its protein product is CASSPNTRQASYGYTF.

The chain couples TRBV7-6 to TRBJ2-7; 7 nucleotides agree with TRBD2. The CDR3 is 14 amino acids. V lost 4 bases, J lost 3 bases, and 6 bases stayed unmatched. Germline CDR1 SGHVS, CDR2 FNYEAQ. CDR3 protein: CASSSGGGGYEQYF. The CDR3 coding sequence is TGTGCCAGCAGCTCCGGAGGCGGGGGCTACGAGCAGTACTTC. Combining the CDR3 with reference TRBV7-6 and TRBJ2-7 gives the whole variable domain GAGVSQSPRYKVTKRGQDVALRCDPISGHVSLYWYRQALGQGPEFLTYFNYEAQQDKSGLPNDRFSAERPEGSISTLTIQRTEQRDSAMYRCASSSGGGGYEQYFGPGTRLTVT.

Only one count was recorded for this clone. V gene TRBV19 combines with J gene TRBJ1-2, with D unclear. CDR3 size: 14 residues. Trimming removed 7 bases at V and 8 bases at J, with 20 bases between. CDR1 and CDR2 (germline): LNHDA, SQIVND (reference sequence). The CDR3 sequence is CASTIRDSKIGYTF. The DNA of the CDR3 is TGTGCCAGTACGATCCGGGATAGCAAAATCGGCTACACCTTC.

V usage is TRBV25-1 and J usage is TRBJ2-2; the D is unclear. The V gene's germline CDR1 is MGHDK and CDR2 SYGVNS. The length of the CDR3 is 15 residues. V was trimmed by 3 bases and J by 2 bases, leaving 10 bases between them. CDR3 nucleotides: TGTGCCAGCAGTGACTCCCCCCCTAACACCGGGGAGCTGTTTTTT. This encodes CASSDSPPNTGELFF.

The chain has TRBV28 and TRBJ2-7; 13 bases match TRBD2. Trimming cost V 6 bases and J 12 bases; bases outside gene matches: 11. Germline V gene sequence: CDR1 MDHEN, CDR2 SYDVKM. The CDR3 contains 14 residues. The CDR3 DNA sequence: TGTGCCAGCAGGGGGACTAGCGGGGTGCTGGGGTTGTACTTC. Translation gives CASRGTSGVLGLYF.

V gene TRBV19 combines with J gene TRBJ2-3; 10 positions agree with TRBD2. Germline V gene lookup returns CDR1 LNHDA and CDR2 SQIVND (reference sequence). The CDR3 has 15 amino acids. Losses at the gene ends were 4 bases for V and 7 bases for J; bases not matched to a gene: 8. The DNA for the CDR3 is TGTGCCAGTAGTACTAGCGGGAGAGTTGAGAATACGCAGTATTTT. Protein: CASSTSGRVENTQYF.

The chain couples TRBV19 to TRBJ1-1; TRBD1 might be the D (6 bases). The CDR3 has 15 residues. Trimming took off 4 bases at V and 6 bases at J, with 18 bases between the two ends. CDR1 and CDR2 (germline): LNHDA, SQIVND (reference sequence). The CDR3 sequence is CASSSPGGAEPEAFF. DNA of the CDR3: TGTGCCAGTAGTAGTCCGGGGGGCGCAGAACCTGAAGCTTTCTTT.

The chain couples TRBV10-2 to TRBJ2-1; D remains ambiguous. The CDR3 covers 17 residues. V was clipped by 3 bases and J by 3 bases, with 18 bases between them. The germline V gene has CDR1 WSHSY and CDR2 SAAADI. The CDR3 loop is CASSDSFSIPFYNEQFF. DNA of the CDR3: TGCGCCAGCAGTGATTCTTTCTCCATACCGTTCTACAATGAGCAGTTCTTC.

Comment on this clone: Since the CDR3 does not end with the conserved phenylalanine or tryptophan, this likely comes from a read error. No DNA is shown, since the ends of the CDR3 on it are uncertain; the CDR3 is the one TCRdb lists. The rearrangement uses TRBV7-6 and TRBJ1-1. Per the germline V gene, CDR1 is SGHVS and CDR2 is FNYEAQ. The CDR3 is made up of 12 amino acids, end residues included. This chain's CDR3 is CASSLVQTTAGV.

The genes are TRBV5-1 and TRBJ1-3; TRBD1 agrees at 7 bases. The CDR3 is 16 residues long. V was pared by 4 bases and J by 0 bases, with 7 bases of the junction left unmatched. Germline CDR1 and CDR2: SGHRS and YFSETQ. This CDR3 is CASSPGQSHSGNTIYF. The CDR3 region has the DNA TGCGCCAGCAGCCCGGGACAGTCGCACTCTGGAAACACCATATATTTT. Combining the CDR3 with reference TRBV5-1 and TRBJ1-3 gives the whole variable domain KAGVTQTPRYLIKTRGQQVTLSCSPISGHRSVSWYQQTPGQGLQFLFEYFSETQRNKGNFPGRFSGRQFSNSRSEMNVSTLELGDSALYLCASSPGQSHSGNTIYFGEGSWLTVV.

This clone was counted between two and nine times. The rearrangement links TRBV4-3 to TRBJ1-2; the D gene is possibly TRBD1 (6 bases). The CDR3 runs to 16 residues. Trimming removed 0 bases from V and 2 bases from J, with 13 bases in between. Germline V CDR1 and CDR2: LGHNA, YSLEER. The CDR3 loop is CASSQDAGHRNYGYTF. CDR3 nucleotides: TGCGCCAGCAGCCAAGATGCGGGACATCGAAACTATGGCTACACCTTC.

The CDR3 protein is CASSIATGQPQHF. The CDR3 DNA is TGTGCCAGTAGTATCGCAACAGGCCAGCCCCAGCATTTT. The V call is TRBV19, the J call TRBJ1-5; D perhaps matches TRBD1 (5 bases). This CDR3 region has 13 residues. Germline CDR1 LNHDA, CDR2 SQIVND (reference sequence). The ends were cut back, 3 bases at V and 7 bases at J, with 10 bases in the middle.

The rearrangement joins TRBV6-1 to TRBJ2-7; D possibly uses TRBD1 or TRBD2 (5 bases each). Germline CDR1 and CDR2: MNHNS and SASEGT. With 2 bases removed from V and 5 bases from J, the gap between germline ends came to 13 bases. The CDR3 spans 14 residues. In DNA form, the CDR3 reads TGTGCCAGCAGTGAATCCATCCGGGGCAACGAGCAGTACTTC. Translating it yields CASSESIRGNEQYF.

The chain employs TRBV4-2 and TRBJ1-3, with 10 bases fitting TRBD1. The CDR3 consists of 15 residues. The trim removed 3 bases at V and 4 bases at J, leaving 3 bases unmatched. Germline CDR1 LGHNA, CDR2 YNFKEQ. This chain's CDR3 is CASSQDRGVGNTIYF. CDR3 nucleotides: TGTGCCAGCAGCCAGGACAGGGGGGTGGGAAACACCATATATTTT.

The rearrangement uses TRBV7-6 and TRBJ1-1; 9 nucleotides align to TRBD1. CDR1 is SGHVS and CDR2 is FNYEAQ in the germline V gene. The CDR3 covers 15 residues. The junction had 7 bases not matched to a gene; V was cut back by 4 bases and J by 4 bases. CDR3 protein: CASSSTGTGSTEAFF. The CDR3 DNA follows: TGTGCCAGCAGCTCTACCGGGACAGGGAGCACTGAAGCTTTCTTT. Full variable domain (missing parts from reference TRBV7-6 and TRBJ1-1): GAGVSQSPRYKVTKRGQDVALRCDPISGHVSLYWYRQALGQGPEFLTYFNYEAQQDKSGLPNDRFSAERPEGSISTLTIQRTEQRDSAMYRCASSSTGTGSTEAFFGQGTRLTVV.

The gene calls are TRBV5-1 and TRBJ1-3, with D uncertain. This CDR3 spans 16 amino acids. Trimming cost V 0 bases and J 0 bases, with 10 bases left between them. Germline V CDR1 and CDR2: SGHRS, YFSETQ. Here the CDR3 DNA reads TGCGCCAGCAGCTTGGTCGCTGCCGACTCTGGAAACACCATATATTTT. Translated: CASSLVAADSGNTIYF.

J is TRBJ2-3 and V is TRBV7-2, with D tentatively TRBD2 (6 bases). Germline V gene data show CDR1 as SGHTA and CDR2 as FQGNSA. This CDR3 is 16 amino acids long. Between the trimmed V and J ends, which lost 0 bases and 0 bases, there was a span of 10 bases. CDR3 protein: CASSLAAGTSTDTQYF. The DNA for the CDR3 is TGTGCCAGCAGCTTAGCGGCAGGGACTAGCACAGATACGCAGTATTTT.

In DNA, the CDR3 is TGTGCCACCCAGGAGGGGGGGCGAAAAGGGCGCAATCAGCCCCAGCATTTT. Its translation is CATQEGGRKGRNQPQHF. The rearrangement uses TRBV28 and TRBJ1-5, with D possibly TRBD1 on 6 matching bases. The germline V gene encodes CDR1 MDHEN and CDR2 SYDVKM. Trimming removed 10 bases at V and 2 bases at J, with 24 bases between. CDR3 length: 17 residues. The full variable domain, completed using reference TRBV28 and TRBJ1-5, is DVKVTQSSRYLVKRTGEKVFLECVQDMDHENMFWYRQDPGLGLRLIYFSYDVKMKEKGDIPEGYSVSREKKERFSLILESASTNQTSMYLCATQEGGRKGRNQPQHFGDGTRLSIL.